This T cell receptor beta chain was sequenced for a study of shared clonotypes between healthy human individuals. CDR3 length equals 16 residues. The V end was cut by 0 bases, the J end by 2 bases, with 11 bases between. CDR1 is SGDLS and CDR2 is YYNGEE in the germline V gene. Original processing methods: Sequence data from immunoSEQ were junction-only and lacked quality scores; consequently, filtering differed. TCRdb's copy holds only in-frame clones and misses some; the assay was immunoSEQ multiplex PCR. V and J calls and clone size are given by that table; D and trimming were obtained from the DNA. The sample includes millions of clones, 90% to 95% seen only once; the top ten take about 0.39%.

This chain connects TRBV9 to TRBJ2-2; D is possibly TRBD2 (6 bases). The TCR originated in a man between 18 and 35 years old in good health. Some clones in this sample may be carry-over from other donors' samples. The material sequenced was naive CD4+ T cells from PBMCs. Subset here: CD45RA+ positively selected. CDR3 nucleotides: TGTGCCAGCAGCGTAGGGAGTAGCGGAAACACCGGGGAGCTGTTTTTT. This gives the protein CASSVGSSGNTGELFF. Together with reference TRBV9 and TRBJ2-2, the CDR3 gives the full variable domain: DSGVTQTPKHLITATGQRVTLRCSPRSGDLSVYWYQQSLDQGLQFLIQYYNGEERAKGNILERFSAQQFPDLHSELNLSSLELGDSALYFCASSVGSSGNTGELFFGEGSRLTVL.